This T cell receptor (beta chain) was observed in a study of T cells expressing NK-cell markers (dated by TCRdb to 2019 to 2021). With respect to the entire study: TCR beta-chain repertoires were profiled in sorted CD3+CD56+NKG2C+, CD3+CD56+NKG2C- and CD3+CD56-NKG2C+ T-cell subsets from fewer than 10 donors. Of the eight sequenced donors, seven were found to be HCMV-seropositive and one was found to be HCMV-seronegative. The study sequenced eight donors, all healthy volunteers chosen at random: three men and five women. Libraries were sequenced as 2 x 150 bp reads on Illumina HiSeq 2000/2500, MiSeq or NextSeq.

The research as a whole found: It remained unclear whether the expanded NKG2C-expressing T cell clones were specific for HCMV antigens. For five or six donors, the dominant CD3+CD56+NKG2C+ clonotypes were among the top 10 CD8+ clonotypes and accounted for roughly 1.0-8% of CD8+ T cells. Those dominant clonotypes were again the most abundant among CD3+CD56-NKG2C+ cells in a handful of donors, at roughly 25-65%.

TCRdb records Illumina HiSeq 2000 as the sequencer. The TCR beta cDNA libraries were made using 5'RACE template switching, a step that added both a universal primer site and unique molecular identifiers. cDNA synthesis was primed from the TCR beta constant segment, followed by two successive PCR amplification steps. As for the original processing: Reads were demultiplexed and grouped by UMI with MIGEC, and clonotypes were assembled and quantified with MiTCR. Only TCR cDNA sequences supported by at least two reads were kept to exclude erroneous sequences. Downstream repertoire analysis used the tcR package, and clonotypes were matched across fractions by CDR3 nucleotide sequence plus V segment. VDJmatch was used to annotate antigen specificity against VDJdb, with one amino acid substitution allowed in CDR3. Based on TCRdb reprocessing of the reads, there is one entry per CDR3 protein sequence, and DNA is missing. The V and J calls shown here were made by TCRdb, not taken from the authors' results. The table kept for this sample lists fewer than 400,000 distinct CDR3 sequences. The ten largest clones capture roughly a tenth of the sample.

The CDR3 starts with the cysteine, ends with the phenylalanine, and has 15 residues. The coding DNA is unavailable. Looking up the germline V gene (reference sequence) yields CDR1 LGHDT and CDR2 YNNKEL. HCMV-specific IgG was detected in serum with a commercial ELISA kit to determine HCMV serostatus. Ficoll density gradient centrifugation was used to isolate peripheral blood mononuclear cells from blood. About this clonotype: No cognate antigen has been identified for it.

Input material: blood T cells: a sorted CD56 or NKG2C T cell subset, CD4+ or CD8+ T cells, or bulk PBMC T cells (not recorded which). The source is a woman in her forties or fifties in good health. Donor details come from another sample of the same person, matched by shared clones. The chain links TRBV3-1 with TRBJ2-7. CDR3 region: CASSQDGPSTHEQYF.